Sequencing of this T cell receptor (beta chain) was carried out in a study of T cell changes during pregnancy in multiple sclerosis. Profiled with immunoSEQ multiplex PCR; TCRdb holds only in-frame clones, not every one. The sample lists about 68,000 clones; 90% were seen once. With 1 base removed from V and 0 bases from J, the gap between germline ends came to 12 bases. Germline V CDR1 and CDR2: MGHRA, YSYEKL. The CDR3 extends over 16 amino acids. The chain employs TRBV4-1 and TRBJ1-1, with D possibly matching TRBD1 (5 bases). The specimen was peripheral blood, collected in the third trimester of pregnancy. This sequence was found in a female donor with multiple sclerosis, enrolled in a pregnancy study. CDR3 protein: CASSQVRLGVNTEAFF. As DNA, the CDR3 is TGCGCCAGCAGCCAAGTAAGGTTAGGGGTGAACACTGAAGCTTTCTTT.